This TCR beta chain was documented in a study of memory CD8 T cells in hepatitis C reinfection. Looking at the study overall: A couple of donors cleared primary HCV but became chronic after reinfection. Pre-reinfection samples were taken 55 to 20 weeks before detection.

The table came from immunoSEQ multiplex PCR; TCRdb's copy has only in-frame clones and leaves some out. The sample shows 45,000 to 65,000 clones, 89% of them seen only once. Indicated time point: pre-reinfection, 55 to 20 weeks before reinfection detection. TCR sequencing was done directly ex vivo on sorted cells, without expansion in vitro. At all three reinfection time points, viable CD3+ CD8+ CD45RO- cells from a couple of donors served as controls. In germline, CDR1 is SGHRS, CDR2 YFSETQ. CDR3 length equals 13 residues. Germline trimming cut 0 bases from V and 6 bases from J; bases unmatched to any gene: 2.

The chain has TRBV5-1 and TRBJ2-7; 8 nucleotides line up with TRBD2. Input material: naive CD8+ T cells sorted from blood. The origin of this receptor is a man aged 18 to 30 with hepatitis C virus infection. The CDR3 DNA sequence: TGCGCCAGCAGCTTGGCCAGCGGGGGCGAGCAGTACGTC. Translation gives CASSLASGGEQYV.